Below are 17 T cell receptor beta chains sequenced from a single sample in a study of T cell repertoires in cytomegalovirus infection. TCRdb reprocessed the reads via MiXCR and lists one record per CDR3 protein. The sample includes about 740,000 distinct CDR3 sequences, roughly a third of them seen just once. The sequencing input was PBMCs. Receptors were obtained from a human donor in good health (CMV status not recorded). Some clones in this sample may be carry-over from other donors' samples.

In nucleotides, the CDR3 is TGCAGTGCGTCTGGACTAGCGGGAACGGGCACCGGGGAGCTGTTTTTT. It yields the protein CSASGLAGTGTGELFF. V gene TRBV20-1 combines with J gene TRBJ2-2, with 12 bases aligning to TRBD2. Germline lookup yields CDR1 DFQATT and CDR2 SNEGSKA (reference sequence). Trimming cost V 6 bases and J 4 bases; bases outside gene matches: 9. The CDR3 extends over 16 amino acids.

The genes are TRBV7-9 and TRBJ1-2; 7 nucleotides align to TRBD1. The CDR3 is made up of 15 amino acids. In germline, CDR1 is SEHNR, CDR2 FQNEAQ (reference sequence). The V and J ends lost 8 bases and 1 base, in that order; junction bases with no gene match: 10. Written as DNA, the CDR3 is TGTGCCAGCCGGGGAGGAGGGGGCAGTAACTATGGCTACACCTTC. Translating it yields CASRGGGGSNYGYTF.

V usage is TRBV24-1 and J usage is TRBJ1-1, with a possible D match to TRBD1 (6 bases). This CDR3 is built from 14 residues. V gave up 7 bases and J gave up 1 base, with 12 bases separating them. Germline V gene lookup returns CDR1 KGHDR and CDR2 SFDVKD. CDR3 amino acids: CATRGGAGNTEAFF. The CDR3 nucleotides are TGTGCCACCAGAGGGGGGGCTGGGAACACTGAAGCTTTCTTT.

Concerning this clonotype: A much larger clone lies one base from this, so it may be a read error. This rearrangement joins TRBV12-3 or TRBV12-4 to TRBJ1-2, with D perhaps matching TRBD1 (6 bases). This CDR3 is 12 amino acids long. The CDR3 DNA sequence: TGTGCCAGCAGGCAGGGGATCTATGTCTACACCTTC. Encoded protein: CASRQGIYVYTF.

The CDR3, as DNA: TGTGCCAGCAGTGTTAGGGGGCACGGGACTGAAGCTTTCTTT. Translating gives CASSVRGHGTEAFF. V gene TRBV25-1 combines with J gene TRBJ1-1, with 7 bases that match TRBD1. Germline CDR1 and CDR2: MGHDK and SYGVNS. This CDR3 region has 14 residues. Trimming removed 4 bases from V and 5 bases from J; junction bases left unmatched: 7.

The chain carries TRBV19 and TRBJ2-2; 7 positions match TRBD2. The CDR3 length is 17 residues. Germline CDR1 LNHDA, CDR2 SQIVND (reference sequence). V gave up 9 bases and J gave up 7 bases; unmatched junction bases: 20. CDR3 sequence: CASGEGVGRENGGELFF. Here the CDR3 DNA reads TGTGCCAGCGGGGAAGGCGTTGGGCGGGAGAACGGCGGGGAGCTGTTTTTT.

With respect to this clonotype: In this CDR3 the conserved last residue, phenylalanine or tryptophan, is missing, so a read error is likely. The chain couples TRBV19 to TRBJ2-3; no reliable D call. Per the germline V gene, CDR1 is LNHDA and CDR2 is SQIVND (reference sequence). V lost 5 bases and J lost 5, with 14 bases in between. CDR3 length equals 14 residues. The DNA for the CDR3 is TGTGCCAGTAGTCCACCGGGCCGCCGAGATACGCAGTATCTT. Translation: CASSPPGRRDTQYL.

The chain links TRBV7-2 to TRBJ1-4, with D maybe TRBD1 (6 bases). V lost 5 bases, J lost 5 bases, and 15 bases lay in between. Germline loops: CDR1 SGHTA, CDR2 FQGNSA. CDR3 length: 15 amino acids. The CDR3 DNA reads TGTGCCAGCAGCCTGTCGAGGGGGGCAAATGAAAAACTGTTTTTT. Protein product: CASSLSRGANEKLFF.

This clonotype came up a few times. The chain combines TRBV19 with TRBJ2-2, with TRBD2 identical over 9 bases. The CDR3 spans 17 residues. V gave up 6 bases and J gave up 6 bases; unmatched junction bases: 14. The germline CDR1 and CDR2 sequences are LNHDA and SQIVND (reference sequence). The CDR3 protein is CASRLPLTSGRAGELFF. CDR3 nucleotide sequence: TGTGCCAGTAGATTGCCCTTGACTAGCGGCCGCGCCGGGGAGCTGTTTTTT.

The genes are TRBV12-3 or TRBV12-4 and TRBJ1-6; 7 bases agree with TRBD1. This CDR3 is 12 amino acids long. Trimming cost V 3 bases and J 14 bases; bases outside gene matches: 4. Here the CDR3 DNA reads TGTGCCAGCAGTTTCGCAGGGGGATCCCTCCACTTT. Translation: CASSFAGGSLHF.

This clonotype was seen a handful of times. This rearrangement joins TRBV7-2 to TRBJ2-2; no definite D call. The CDR3 runs 15 residues. Looked up from germline, CDR1 is SGHTA and CDR2 is FQGNSA. Trimming shortened V by 5 bases and J by 4 bases, and 14 bases separated the two germline ends. The CDR3 protein is CASSPSRAGTGELFF. DNA of the CDR3: TGTGCCAGCAGCCCATCTAGGGCAGGCACCGGGGAGCTGTTTTTT.

The CDR3: CAWSRGQGYSNQPQHF. CDR3 DNA: TGTGCCTGGAGCCGAGGACAGGGGTATAGCAATCAGCCCCAGCATTTT. This chain links TRBV30 with TRBJ1-5; the match to TRBD1 covers 9 bases. Germline V gene sequence: CDR1 GTSNPN, CDR2 SVGIG (reference sequence). The V and J ends lost 3 bases and 0 bases, in that order; junction bases with no gene match: 6. The CDR3 has 16 residues.

DNA of the CDR3: TGTGCCAGCAGCCCGACAGGGGTCCGGTCTGGAAACACCATATATTTT. It translates to CASSPTGVRSGNTIYF. The chain combines TRBV7-4 with TRBJ1-3, with 8 bases fitting TRBD1. Trimming at V came to 5 bases and at J to 1 base, leaving 7 bases not matched to a gene. The CDR3 covers 16 residues. The germline gives CDR1 SGHVT, CDR2 SQSDAQ.

The chain carries TRBV7-9 and TRBJ1-1; D unresolved. This CDR3 is built from 14 residues. V was pared by 3 bases and J by 2 bases, with 10 bases between. Germline V lookup: CDR1 SEHNR, CDR2 FQNEAQ (reference sequence). The CDR3 DNA sequence: TGTGCCAGCAGCTTTAAAGACGCAAACACTGAAGCTTTCTTT. It specifies CASSFKDANTEAFF.

The sample holds a few counts of this clonotype. The chain has TRBV29-1 and TRBJ2-2, with a possible D match to TRBD1 (6 bases). V gave up 5 bases and J gave up 4 bases, with 14 bases separating them. The CDR3 length is 14 residues. Germline V gives CDR1 SQVTM, CDR2 ANQGSEA. The CDR3 DNA reads TGCAGCGTTTTATGGGGGCGGAGCACCGGGGAGCTGTTTTTT. Translation: CSVLWGRSTGELFF.

This clonotype was detected only a few times. The chain has TRBV20-1 and TRBJ2-7, with 7 bases identical to TRBD1. Germline V gene data show CDR1 as DFQATT and CDR2 as SNEGSKA (reference sequence). The ends lost 7 bases at V and 4 bases at J; junction bases unmatched: 4. This CDR3 is built from 11 residues. The CDR3 reads CSVSTGYEQYF. The CDR3, as DNA: TGCAGTGTCTCGACAGGGTACGAGCAGTACTTC.

This clonotype was found a few times. V is TRBV6-5 and J is TRBJ2-2; D gene unclear. CDR3 length: 17 amino acids. Germline-derived CDR1 and CDR2 are MNHEY and SVGAGI. V gave up 0 bases and J gave up 6 bases, with 17 bases separating them. The CDR3 nucleotides read TGTGCCAGCAGTTACTCTCCCCAACCCATCTGGCCCGGGGAGCTGTTTTTT. Translated, it gives CASSYSPQPIWPGELFF.